These T cell receptor beta chains were read from a single sample in a study of Ad26.COV2.S vaccination and SARS-CoV-2 variants. Method: immunoSEQ multiplex PCR; TCRdb's copy keeps in-frame clones and lacks some. The table records about 400,000 clones, around 89% of them present only once. The source was peripheral blood, collected in a trial of Ad26.COV2.S vaccine versus placebo. The source of these receptors is a person between 18 and 60 years old who received the Ad26.COV2.S COVID-19 vaccine or a placebo. CDR3s include the opening cysteine and the closing phenylalanine or tryptophan. Fields, in order: clone size, V gene, D gene, J gene, CDR3 DNA, CDR3 protein. D genes are given only for firm matches. Rows may omit the clone size; those that give it use once, few, many or a size class.

-,TRBV28,TRBD1,TRBJ2-1,TGTGCCAGCAGCGGACAGGGGAGCTACAATGAGCAGTTCTTC,CASSGQGSYNEQFF
-,TRBV28,-,TRBJ1-2,TGTGCCAGCAATCTGTATCCCTATGGCTACACCTTC,CASNLYPYGYTF
-,TRBV29-1,-,TRBJ1-2,TGCAGCGTTGCGAAGGGTATAGGGGTGGACTATGGCTACACCTTC,CSVAKGIGVDYGYTF
-,TRBV7-3,-,TRBJ2-7,TGTGCCAGCAGCTCTTCCGGGACCTTCTACGAGCAGTACTTC,CASSSSGTFYEQYF
-,TRBV27,TRBD1,TRBJ1-2,TGTGCCAGCAGTCTGGGACAGAACTATGGCTACACCTTC,CASSLGQNYGYTF
-,TRBV24-1,TRBD2,TRBJ2-2,TGTGCCACCAGCCGGCGGCGGGGGGAATCGAACACCGGGGAGCTGTTTTTT,CATSRRRGESNTGELFF
-,TRBV6-5,-,TRBJ2-4,TGTGCCAGCAGTTACTCTCTTACGGTAGCCAAAAACATTCAGTACTTC,CASSYSLTVAKNIQYF
once,TRBV14,-,TRBJ1-6,TGTGCCAGCAGCACCCGACAGAGCTCCTATAATTCACCCCTCCACTTT,CASSTRQSSYNSPLHF
few,TRBV9,TRBD2,TRBJ2-2,TGTGCCAGCAGCGTAGACTGGCGGGGGAGTGGGGCCTCAACCGGGGAGCTGTTTTTT,CASSVDWRGSGASTGELFF
-,TRBV4-1,-,TRBJ2-3,TGCGCCAGCAGCCAACAGGGAACAGATACGCAGTATTTT,CASSQQGTDTQYF
-,TRBV6-5,TRBD1,TRBJ2-3,TGTGCCAGCAGTCATCCCTCTGGACAGGAGGAGTATTTT,CASSHPSGQEEYF
few,TRBV18,TRBD1,TRBJ1-4,TGTGCCAGCTCCCGGGACAGGGGCGGTAGAAATGAAAAACTGTTTTTT,CASSRDRGGRNEKLFF
-,TRBV30,-,TRBJ2-5,TGTGCCTGGAGCGCCCAAGAGACCCAGTACTTC,CAWSAQETQYF
-,TRBV2,-,TRBJ1-1,TGTGCCAGCAGTGAATTGCAGGGGAACACTGAAGCTTTCTTT,CASSELQGNTEAFF
-,TRBV3-1/TRBV3-2,-,TRBJ2-7,TGTGCCAGCAGCCTTCGGTGGGACGAGCAGTACTTC,CASSLRWDEQYF
-,TRBV7-6,TRBD1,TRBJ2-7,TGTGCCAGCAGCTTAGTTGGACAGGGGGCCTACGAGCAGTACTTC,CASSLVGQGAYEQYF
-,TRBV6-1,TRBD2,TRBJ2-3,TGTGCCAGCAGTGAATTGGGGCTAGCGGTAATAAGCACAGATACGCAGTATTTT,CASSELGLAVISTDTQYF
-,TRBV9,-,TRBJ1-1,TGTGCCAGCAACCGGGGACGGCCGAACACTGAAGCTTTCTTT,CASNRGRPNTEAFF
-,TRBV6-2/TRBV6-3,TRBD1,TRBJ2-2,TGTGCCAGCAGCCAAGGGGGCGGAACTAACACCGGGGAGCTGTTTTTT,CASSQGGGTNTGELFF
-,TRBV19,TRBD1,TRBJ2-3,TGTGCCAGTAGGTGGACAGGGGGAGCAGATACGCAGTATTTT,CASRWTGGADTQYF
-,TRBV7-9,-,TRBJ1-1,TGTGCCAGCAGCTTGGGGCCTACAATAGGCGCTGAAGCTTTCTTT,CASSLGPTIGAEAFF
-,TRBV5-8,TRBD2,TRBJ2-1,TGTGCCAGCAGCCAGGGACTAGCGGGGGGGCGTGTGAATGAGCAGTTCTTC,CASSQGLAGGRVNEQFF
-,TRBV7-8,-,TRBJ2-7,TGTGCCAGCAGCTTAGTCGAGGTCTCAGCCGAGCAGTACTTC,CASSLVEVSAEQYF
once,TRBV25-1,TRBD1,TRBJ2-7,TGTGCCAGCAGGGCCCGTAACAGGGGAAGATCTGACGAGCAGTACTTC,CASRARNRGRSDEQYF
-,TRBV3-1/TRBV3-2,-,TRBJ2-3,TGTGCCAGCAGCCAAGATCGGGGCGGGGGCTGGGATACGCAGTATTTT,CASSQDRGGGWDTQYF
-,TRBV27,-,TRBJ2-7,TGTGCCAGCAGTTTACAAGGCTACGAGCAGTACTTC,CASSLQGYEQYF
-,TRBV28,-,TRBJ1-6,TGTGCCAGCAGGTGGGGGTTGTCCTATAATTCACCCCTCCACTTT,CASRWGLSYNSPLHF
-,TRBV6-4,TRBD1,TRBJ1-1,TGTGCCAGCAGTGACTCGAATCTCTGGACAGGGTCGGCTTTCTTT,CASSDSNLWTGSAFF
-,TRBV7-6,-,TRBJ2-7,TGTGCCAGCAGCCCTCGGGTCTTTAGCCCCGGCGAGCAGTACTTC,CASSPRVFSPGEQYF
-,TRBV7-6,-,TRBJ2-2,TGTGCCAGCAGCTTTTCCGGGCCCGGGGAGCTGTTTTTT,CASSFSGPGELFF
-,TRBV9,-,TRBJ2-7,TGTGCCAGCAGCGTAGGATCCAGGGCATCCTACGAGCAGTACTTC,CASSVGSRASYEQYF
-,TRBV4-1,TRBD2,TRBJ2-7,TGCGCCAGCAGCCGTAGCGGGGGGGTTTCCTACGAGCAGTACTTC,CASSRSGGVSYEQYF
-,TRBV16,-,TRBJ1-1,TGTGCCAGCAGCCCCCTCCTCATGAACACTGAAGCTTTCTTT,CASSPLLMNTEAFF
-,TRBV3-1/TRBV3-2,-,TRBJ1-2,TGTGCCAGCAGCCAAGTCCCTCGGGGCTACACCTTC,CASSQVPRGYTF
-,TRBV30,TRBD1,TRBJ1-4,TGTGCCTGGAGTGTACCGCAGGGGGCTGAAAAACTGTTTTTT,CAWSVPQGAEKLFF
-,TRBV7-3,-,TRBJ2-5,TGTGCCAGCAGCTTAAGGGGGGTAGCACAAGAGACCCAGTACTTC,CASSLRGVAQETQYF
-,TRBV6-5,-,TRBJ2-6,TGTGCCAGCAGTTGGTCTGGGGCCAACGTCCTGACTTTC,CASSWSGANVLTF
-,TRBV25-1,TRBD2,TRBJ2-1,TGTGCCAGCAGTAACTCTAGCGGGGGGAGATCAATTGAGCAGTTCTTC,CASSNSSGGRSIEQFF
-,TRBV6-6,TRBD2,TRBJ2-1,TGTGCCAGCAGTCAAAACCCCGGACTAGCGGGACGATACAATGAGCAGTTCTTC,CASSQNPGLAGRYNEQFF
-,TRBV4-1,TRBD1,TRBJ1-4,TGCGCCAGCAGCCAACCAACAGGGGGCGGTCATGAAAAACTGTTTTTT,CASSQPTGGGHEKLFF
-,TRBV6-5,TRBD1,TRBJ1-2,TGTGCCAGCAGTTATAGCGGGACAGGGGGCGGTTATGGCTACACCTTC,CASSYSGTGGGYGYTF
many,TRBV3-1/TRBV3-2,-,TRBJ2-7,TGTGCCAGCAGCCAAGTGCGAGGGTACGAGCAGTACTTC,CASSQVRGYEQYF
-,TRBV6-2/TRBV6-3,-,TRBJ2-5,TGTGCCAGCAGTCTACCCCATCCAGCTGGGGGGGAGACCCAGTACTTC,CASSLPHPAGGETQYF
-,TRBV6-5,-,TRBJ2-5,TGTGCCAGCAGTTACGGGCCCCGGGAGACCCAGTACTTC,CASSYGPRETQYF
-,TRBV28,TRBD1,TRBJ1-5,TGTGCCAGCAGTTTATACCCCGACAGGGTTAAACAGCCCCAGCATTTT,CASSLYPDRVKQPQHF
once,TRBV6-2/TRBV6-3,TRBD2,TRBJ2-7,TGTGCCAGCAGTTACGGGACTACTTCCTACGAGCAGTACTTC,CASSYGTTSYEQYF
-,TRBV6-2/TRBV6-3,-,TRBJ1-1,TGTGCCAGCACCCCGCTGAGGAACACTGAAGCTTTCTTT,CASTPLRNTEAFF
-,TRBV6-2/TRBV6-3,-,TRBJ1-2,TGTGCCAGCAGCCCAGGGGTGTTGGACGATGGCTACACCTTC,CASSPGVLDDGYTF
-,TRBV6-6,-,TRBJ2-1,TGTGCCAGCAGTTACGTAGGTGATGAGCAGTTCTTC,CASSYVGDEQFF
-,TRBV28,-,TRBJ1-1,TGTGCCAGCAGGTTACCCTCCAGGGCTGGATGGGACACTGAAGCTTTCTTT,CASRLPSRAGWDTEAFF
-,TRBV3-1/TRBV3-2,-,TRBJ1-2,TGTGCCAGCAGCCAAGATTCCAGGGGCTATGGCTACACCTTC,CASSQDSRGYGYTF
-,TRBV5-1,-,TRBJ2-7,TGCGCCAGCAGCTTTCACAGATCCTACGAGCAGTACTTC,CASSFHRSYEQYF
-,TRBV4-3,TRBD1,TRBJ2-1,TGCGCCAGCAGCCAAAACCGGGACAGAGACAATGAGCAGTTCTTC,CASSQNRDRDNEQFF
-,TRBV7-2,-,TRBJ2-3,TGTGCCAGCAGCAGCTGGTCTGGAGATACGCAGTATTTT,CASSSWSGDTQYF
-,TRBV5-5,-,TRBJ1-1,TGTGCCAGCAGCTCCAAATCTTCGGGGAACACTGAAGCTTTCTTT,CASSSKSSGNTEAFF
-,TRBV4-1,TRBD1,TRBJ1-2,TGCGCCAGCAGCACCCAGGACAGGGAAAATGGCTACACCTTC,CASSTQDRENGYTF